This TCR delta chain was observed in a study of delta chains in infants with herpesvirus infections (dated by TCRdb to the early 2020s). Concerning the study at large: The study prospectively followed a Ugandan infant birth cohort from birth to characterize gammadelta T cell responses to primary cytomegalovirus (CMV) infection. A public fetal Vdelta1/Vgamma8 gammadelta TCR clonotype was searched for in infants infected with CMV after birth. gammadelta TCRs were sequenced from PBMC obtained from roughly 18 CMV-infected infants (one congenitally infected) and roughly eight CMV-uninfected infants for whom sufficient sample was available. Blood samples from the infants were grouped into approximate ages of 1.5, 4, 8 and 12 months. The previously published Belgian fetal and cord blood gammadelta TCR data were not generated in this cohort and were added only for comparison. The study at large found these results: The public clonotype was found only at the first time point after infection and was absent in uninfected infants and in those infected after 120 days. The authors acknowledged a small sample size and a lack of race- or environment-matched controls, because almost all Ugandans acquire CMV before adulthood. The public Vdelta1 clonotype appeared in 4 of 18 CMV-infected infants: three infected postnatally before 120 days of age, plus the congenitally infected infant. The public clonotype might still be present below the detection limit in CMV-uninfected infants. Public-clonotype frequency among Vdelta1 cells appeared to correlate inversely with age at infection and decayed rapidly, seemingly not persisting beyond around 9 weeks.

Infants were enrolled after their mothers, pregnant women receiving prenatal care in Kampala, Uganda, were recruited, and documentation of maternal HIV status was required. Home visits to families took place weekly, and collection of infant clinical information, oral swabs and peripheral blood began at 6 weeks of age and was repeated every 4 months after that. Blood was drawn into heparin tubes, and PBMC were separated by Ficoll-Paque density gradient centrifugation and then cryopreserved. From cysteine to phenylalanine, the CDR3 is 27 amino acids long. CDR1 and CDR2 were assigned from the germline V gene as TSWWSYY and QGS. Concerning this clone: The specificity of this receptor is unknown. The limits of the CDR3 on the DNA are not certain, so only TCRdb's listed CDR3 is given.

Library generation was performed with RT-PCR. TCR cDNA was generated by reverse transcription of PBMC RNA with SuperScript II and gamma-chain- and delta-chain-specific primers. After purification with AMPure XP beads, the cDNA was amplified and indexed with Illumina adapters using the Nextera XT Index Kit. Sequencing of gammadelta TCR libraries was carried out on an Illumina MiSeq using a V2 300-cycle kit. On the authors' methods: Using MiXCR v2.1.12, CDR3 sequences were assembled, and reads were mapped onto D, J and V genes obtained from GenBank. VDJtools v1.2.1 was used to carry out repertoire analyses of the CDR3 clonotypes. TCRdb reran clone calling on the public reads with CATT; rows sharing one DNA sequence were then combined. TCRdb's processing, not the authors' own work, is the source of the V and J calls. Present in this sample are about 1,400 delta-chain clones, less than 9% of which were seen just once. The top ten hold more than 8.5% of the sample.

The source material was peripheral blood, sampled at time point 1 of longitudinal follow-up. This receptor was identified in a human donor who was a Ugandan infant, either HIV-exposed or HIV-unexposed (not recorded which). The rearranged segments are TRDV1 and TRDJ1; the listed D gene, TRDD3, was not tested against the DNA. For the CDR3, the sequence is CALGELDLTTDALGDTTTSVYTDKLIF.